This T cell receptor beta chain came from a study of cytomegalovirus exposure and HLA in healthy donors. In the case of this clone: No antigen is known for it. A junction end diverges from the germline sequence, so it may reflect a read error.

The CDR3 consists of 14 residues. Germline-derived CDR1 and CDR2 are SNHLY and FYNNEI. Study outcomes and limitations: The authors listed around 150 TCR beta chains as cytomegalovirus-associated. The analysis excluded some indistinguishable V segments, including TRBV6-2 and TRBV6-3.

In the PCR, 60 Vbeta and 13 Jbeta primers were used. Generated by immunoSEQ multiplex PCR, the TCRdb table keeps only in-frame clones and is missing some. Of around 150,000 clones listed, approximately 80% are singletons. The sequence derives from a young man in good health and CMV-seronegative. The chain is built from TRBV2 and TRBJ2-1, with 7 bases aligning to TRBD1. Sequencing was performed on PBMCs. CDR3 sequence: CASSPTTTGKVSLF. In nucleotides, the CDR3 is TGTGCCAGCAGCCCCACTACGACAGGGAAAGTTTCTCTCTTC.